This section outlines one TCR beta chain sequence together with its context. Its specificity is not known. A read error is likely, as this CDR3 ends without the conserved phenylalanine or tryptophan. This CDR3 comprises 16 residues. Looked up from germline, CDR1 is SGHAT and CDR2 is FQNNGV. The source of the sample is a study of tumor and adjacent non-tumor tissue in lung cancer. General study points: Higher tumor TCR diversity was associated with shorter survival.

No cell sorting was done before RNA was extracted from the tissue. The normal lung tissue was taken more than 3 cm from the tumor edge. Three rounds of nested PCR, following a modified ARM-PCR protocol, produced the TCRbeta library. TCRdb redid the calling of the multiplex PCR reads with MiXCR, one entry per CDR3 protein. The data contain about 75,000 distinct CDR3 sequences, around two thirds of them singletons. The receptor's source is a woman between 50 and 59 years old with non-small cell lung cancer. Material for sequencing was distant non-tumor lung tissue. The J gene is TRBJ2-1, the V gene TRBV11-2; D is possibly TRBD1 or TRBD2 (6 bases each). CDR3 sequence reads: CASSGLLAGGGNEQFI. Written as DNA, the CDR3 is TGTGCCAGCAGCGGACTACTAGCTGGAGGGGGGAATGAACAGTTCATC.